The sample holds one count of the clone carrying this T cell receptor beta chain. Germline lookup yields CDR1 KGHSH and CDR2 LQKENI. The CDR3 loop spans 14 amino acids. The germline V and J ends were trimmed by 3 bases and 4 bases, with 12 bases remaining between them. Here immunoSEQ multiplex PCR was the method, and the copy in TCRdb shows in-frame clones only, minus some. The sample shows some 400,000 clones, approximately 90% of them seen only once. The sample is drawn from a study of blood T cell repertoires in COVID-19. The rearrangement uses TRBV18 and TRBJ1-2; a weak D match, TRBD1 (6 bases). The sample comprised PBMCs or T cells enriched from blood (not recorded which). The sequence was collected from a man younger than 40 who had recovered from COVID-19. In nucleotides, the CDR3 is TGTGCCAGCTCACCGGCCACGGACAGCTATGGCTACACCTTC. Protein sequence: CASSPATDSYGYTF.